The TCR beta chain described here comes from a study of CD4 and CD8 cells across lung adenocarcinoma regions. The patients had localized lung adenocarcinoma, a non-small cell subtype. This clonotype came up many times. This could be a read error, since a much larger clone is one nucleotide away. TCRdb itself ran the PCR reads through MiXCR, one entry per CDR3 protein. The sample carries under 8,000 distinct CDR3 sequences, about half recorded once. This clonotype was sampled from a male donor with lung adenocarcinoma. The CD4 and CD8 labels of this study may be unreliable. The specimen was CD8+ T cells from the center of a lung tumor.

The CDR3 is CASSPSMGDDSYEQFF. As DNA, the CDR3 is TGTGCCAGCAGTCCGAGCATGGGGGATGACTCCTACGAGCAGTTCTTC. The rearrangement links TRBV6-1 to TRBJ2-1; D tentatively reads TRBD1 or TRBD2 (5 bases each). V was trimmed by 5 bases and J by 10 bases, leaving 24 bases between them. The CDR3 runs to 16 residues. Germline V gene data show CDR1 as MNHNS and CDR2 as SASEGT.